This T cell receptor (beta chain) was sequenced in a study of blood T cell dynamics during melanoma immunotherapy. Described time point: week 3, after first cycle of checkpoint inhibitor. Prior systemic cancer therapy, immunosuppressant use and other active malignancies excluded patients. TCRdb's table, derived via immunoSEQ multiplex PCR, lists solely in-frame clones and lacks some. The repertoire holds 10,000 to 15,000 clones, 91% seen once, with less than 0.2% in the top ten. Sequences were derived from effector memory CD8+ T cells from blood, sampled from a patient treated with checkpoint blockade. The clonotype comes from a human donor with melanoma.

The CDR3 protein is CASRAAPSSYEQYF. CDR3 DNA: TGTGCCAGCCGTGCGGCGCCAAGCTCCTACGAGCAGTACTTC. V usage is TRBV6-6 and J usage is TRBJ2-7; no clear D. The ends were cut back, 8 bases at V and 0 bases at J, with 14 bases in the middle. The CDR3 consists of 14 residues. Germline-derived CDR1 and CDR2 are MNHNY and SVGAGI (reference sequence).